Presented here are 8 T cell receptor beta chains from one specimen sequenced in a study of CD8+ T cells in alopecia areata. Sequencing relied on a cDNA template that was reverse transcribed from extracted RNA. The table came from immunoSEQ multiplex PCR; TCRdb's copy has only in-frame clones and leaves some out. The sample has around 300,000 clones; 60% are singletons. Treatment of the sample: oral pan-JAK inhibitor, 5-10 mg twice daily. The sequenced sample was CD4+ T cells sorted from blood, obtained at approximately week 52, from a patient treated with tofacitinib. These receptor sequences come from a human donor with alopecia areata.

CDR3 nucleotides: TGTGCCAGCAGCTCAATAAACTGGTACCAAGAGACCCAGTACTTC. It encodes CASSSINWYQETQYF. This chain joins TRBV11-2 and TRBJ2-5; no firm D call. Germline V lookup: CDR1 SGHAT, CDR2 FQNNGV. The CDR3 runs 15 residues. Trimming took 4 bases from V and 0 from J, leaving 12 bases between them.

The V and J genes are TRBV5-1 and TRBJ1-1, with D hard to call. Germline values: CDR1 SGHRS, CDR2 YFSETQ. The V end was cut by 0 bases, the J end by 5 bases, with 2 bases between. This CDR3 is built from 11 residues. The DNA of the CDR3 is TGCGCCAGCAGCTTGGAAACTGAAGCTTTCTTT. Its translation is CASSLETEAFF.

CDR3 DNA sequence: TGTGCCAGCAGTCCCCCGGCAGGACCGGATACGCAGTATTTT. This sequence encodes CASSPPAGPDTQYF. This sequence joins TRBV27 and TRBJ2-3; D unresolved. This CDR3 contains 14 residues. CDR1 and CDR2 from the germline V gene are MNHEY and SMNVEV (reference sequence). V was trimmed by 5 bases and J by 6 bases, leaving 15 bases between them.

The chain links TRBV10-3 to TRBJ2-2, with D tentatively TRBD2 (7 bases). Trimming shortened V by 10 bases and J by 4 bases, and 16 bases separated the two germline ends. The CDR3 loop spans 14 amino acids. Germline-derived CDR1 and CDR2 are ENHRY and SYGVKD. This CDR3 reads CATRGGGITGELFF. CDR3 in DNA: TGTGCCACCCGCGGCGGGGGCATCACCGGGGAGCTGTTTTTT.

The sample holds a few counts of this clone. This chain connects TRBV25-1 to TRBJ1-1; TRBD1 matches 7 bases. CDR1 and CDR2 from the germline V gene are MGHDK and SYGVNS. V lost 6 bases, J lost 0 bases, and 4 bases stayed unmatched. The CDR3 loop spans 14 amino acids. The CDR3 DNA is TGTGCCAGCAGAAGAACAGGGGTGAACACTGAAGCTTTCTTT. Translation: CASRRTGVNTEAFF.

A note on this clone: With a much larger clone just one base away, this may be a read error. Other DNA variants within this sample encode the same CDR3. The V call is TRBV9, the J call TRBJ1-6; 8 bases agree with TRBD1. The CDR3 has 14 residues. V was clipped by 0 bases and J by 7 bases; unmatched bases: 0. Germline V gene sequence: CDR1 SGDLS, CDR2 YYNGEE. CDR3 sequence (DNA): TGTGCCAGCAGCGTAGGACAGGGGAATTCACCCCTCCACTTT. As protein: CASSVGQGNSPLHF.

The chain carries TRBV30 and TRBJ1-1, with D hard to call. The V and J ends lost 4 bases and 7 bases respectively, with 10 bases between them. Germline V gene sequence: CDR1 GTSNPN, CDR2 SVGIG (reference sequence). The CDR3 extends over 11 amino acids. The CDR3 nucleotides are TGTGCCTGGACAAACGGGGTTGAAGCTTTCTTT. It codes for CAWTNGVEAFF.

The chain has TRBV5-1 and TRBJ2-2, with a weak D call TRBD1 (6 bases). The CDR3 totals 15 residues. Germline CDR1 is SGHRS and CDR2 is YFSETQ. V lost 2 bases and J 1 base, leaving 9 bases between the germline ends. The CDR3 loop reads CASSFVTGNTGELFF. The DNA of the CDR3 is TGCGCCAGCAGCTTTGTGACAGGGAACACCGGGGAGCTGTTTTTT.